This TCR beta chain stems from a study of cytomegalovirus exposure and HLA in healthy donors. About the study: Researchers previously reported finding fewer than 140 million unique TCR beta sequences from about 179 million T cells.

The PCR made use of 60 Vbeta and 13 Jbeta primers. The repertoire was sequenced with immunoSEQ multiplex PCR; TCRdb's copy has only in-frame clones and lacks some. The sample records 150,000 to 200,000 clones, roughly 80% being singletons. Comments on this clone: Its antigen remains unidentified. Different DNA sequences within this sample yield the same CDR3.

Donors sampled were nominally healthy, though unrecorded immune exposures were likely. The V end lost 1 base, the J end lost 8 bases, and 11 bases lay between the germline ends. Germline V gives CDR1 SGHTA, CDR2 FQGNSA. This CDR3 has 13 residues. Findings and limits, study-wide: In vitro data verified a few CMV-associated chains as specific for CMV antigens.

The J gene is TRBJ1-2, the V gene TRBV7-2; no definite D call. Input material: PBMCs. This receptor was identified in a man aged 45-65 years in good health and CMV-seropositive. The CDR3 protein is CASSLVRESGYTF. The CDR3 nucleotides are TGTGCCAGCAGCTTAGTACGGGAGTCAGGCTACACCTTC.